The next 5 T cell receptor beta chains were all read from a single sample in a study of blood T cell repertoires in COVID-19. Generated by immunoSEQ multiplex PCR, the TCRdb table keeps only in-frame clones and is missing some. The repertoire consists of 200,000 to 250,000 clones, with approximately 86% occurring once and the leading ten covering around 3.3%. The specimen sequenced was peripheral blood. The receptors derive from a woman of 80 years or more with acute or convalescent COVID-19.

The chain recombines TRBV5-1 with TRBJ1-6, with TRBD1 identical over 9 bases. V was pared by 4 bases and J by 5 bases, with 4 bases of the junction left unmatched. The CDR3 consists of 15 residues. The germline V gene has CDR1 SGHRS and CDR2 YFSETQ. CDR3: CASSAGQGHNSPLHF. CDR3 in DNA: TGCGCCAGCAGCGCGGGACAGGGTCATAATTCACCCCTCCACTTT.

The chain joins TRBV5-5 to TRBJ1-1; D call uncertain. CDR3 length: 13 amino acids. The V end lost 4 bases, the J end lost 1 base, and 8 bases lay between the germline ends. CDR1 is SGHKS, CDR2 YYEKEE, per germline (reference sequence). The CDR3 sequence is CASSIRGNTEAFF. The CDR3, as DNA: TGTGCCAGCAGCATACGGGGGAACACTGAAGCTTTCTTT.

This chain links TRBV4-3 with TRBJ2-2; the D is unclear. Germline V lookup: CDR1 LGHNA, CDR2 YSLEER. With 4 bases removed from V and 7 bases from J, the gap between germline ends came to 16 bases. This CDR3 is 15 amino acids long. CDR3 loop: CASSPWVVSSGELFF. For the CDR3, the DNA is TGCGCCAGCAGCCCCTGGGTTGTTTCTAGCGGGGAGCTGTTTTTT.

V usage is TRBV11-1 and J usage is TRBJ1-2; TRBD1 matches at 9 bases. Trimming cost V 6 bases and J 2 bases; bases outside gene matches: 4. This CDR3 spans 14 amino acids. The germline CDR1 and CDR2 sequences are SGHAT and FQDESV (reference sequence). In DNA form, the CDR3 reads TGTGCCAGCAGAGGGGACAGGGAAAACTATGGCTACACCTTC. This codes for CASRGDRENYGYTF.

This chain uses TRBV5-6 with TRBJ1-2; D possibly corresponds to TRBD1 (6 bases). Germline loops: CDR1 SGHDT, CDR2 YYEEEE. This CDR3 spans 15 amino acids. V was clipped by 2 bases and J by 4 bases, with 15 bases between them. The CDR3 is CASSLGQGGAYGYTF. The DNA of the CDR3 is TGTGCCAGCAGCTTAGGACAAGGGGGGGCCTATGGCTACACCTTC.